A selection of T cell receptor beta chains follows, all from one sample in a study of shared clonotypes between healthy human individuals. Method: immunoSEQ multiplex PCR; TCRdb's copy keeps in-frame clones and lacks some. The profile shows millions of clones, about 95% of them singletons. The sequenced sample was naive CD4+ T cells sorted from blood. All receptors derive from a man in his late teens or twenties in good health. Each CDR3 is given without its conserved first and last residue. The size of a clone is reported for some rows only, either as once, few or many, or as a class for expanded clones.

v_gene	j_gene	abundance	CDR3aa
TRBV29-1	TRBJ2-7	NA	SVGDTFYEQY
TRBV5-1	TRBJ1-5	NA	ASSTEGLNQPQH
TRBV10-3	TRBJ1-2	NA	ANYLFVRAAYT
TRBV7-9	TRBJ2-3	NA	ASSPYESIGNTQY
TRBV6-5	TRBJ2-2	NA	ASSGGTVGLF
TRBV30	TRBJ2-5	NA	AWNRGLRETQY
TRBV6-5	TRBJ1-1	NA	ASSRSGDTEAF
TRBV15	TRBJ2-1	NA	ATSRGGQGWNEQF
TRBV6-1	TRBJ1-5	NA	ASSEGQGGNQPQH
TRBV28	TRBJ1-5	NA	ATSVGQPQH
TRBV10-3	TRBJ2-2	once	AISVDRANTGELF
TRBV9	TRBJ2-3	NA	ASSVAASGSTDTQY
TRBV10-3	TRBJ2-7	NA	AIRAAGYEQY
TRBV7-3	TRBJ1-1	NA	ASSGRGDPEAF
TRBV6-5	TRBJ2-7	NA	ASRWGEGPYEQY
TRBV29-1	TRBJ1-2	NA	SVDRVPDGYT
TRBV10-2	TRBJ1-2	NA	ASYQETGTANYGYT
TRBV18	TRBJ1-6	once	ASSPPNREGGVPLH
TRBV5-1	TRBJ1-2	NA	ASSIGTANYGYT
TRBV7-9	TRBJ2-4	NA	ASSLVGLAGVQY
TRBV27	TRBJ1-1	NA	ASSFSGTVNTEAF
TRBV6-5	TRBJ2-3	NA	ASTPAGQDTQY
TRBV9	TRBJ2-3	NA	ASSVGGQPTDTQY
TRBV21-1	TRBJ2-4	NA	ASSKGQGIAKNIQY